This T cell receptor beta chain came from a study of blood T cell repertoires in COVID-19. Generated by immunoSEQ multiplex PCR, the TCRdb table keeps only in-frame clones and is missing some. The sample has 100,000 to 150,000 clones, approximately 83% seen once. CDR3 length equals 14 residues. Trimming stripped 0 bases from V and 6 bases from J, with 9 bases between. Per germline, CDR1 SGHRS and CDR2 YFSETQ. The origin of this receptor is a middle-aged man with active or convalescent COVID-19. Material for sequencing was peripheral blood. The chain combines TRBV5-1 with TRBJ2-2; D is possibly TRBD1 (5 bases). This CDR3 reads CASSLEQVAGELFF. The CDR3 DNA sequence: TGCGCCAGCAGCTTGGAACAGGTGGCCGGGGAGCTGTTTTTT.